The TCR beta chain described here comes from a study of cytomegalovirus exposure and HLA in healthy donors. Whole-study context: For the roughly 400 genotyped donors, 65% to 90% fell within the Caucasian-associated ancestry cluster.

Trimming took off 5 bases at V and 3 bases at J, with 8 bases between the two ends. The CDR3 contains 13 residues. Germline loops: CDR1 LNHDA, CDR2 SQIVND (reference sequence). Overall study findings and caveats: Clonal expansion was found to be greater in HLA-associated TCR beta chains than in equally common others in a later analysis. Cytomegalovirus-associated status was assigned to some 180 TCR beta chains.

This clone was seen a handful of times. Its antigen is unidentified. Other DNA sequences in this specimen translate into the identical CDR3. The PCR employed 60 Vbeta primers together with 13 Jbeta primers. Clones were read by immunoSEQ multiplex PCR, and TCRdb kept only the in-frame ones, dropping some. The top ten clones hold approximately 5.1% of a sample with 100,000 to 120,000 clones, around 72% of them seen once. The chain employs TRBV19 and TRBJ2-1; tentative D call: TRBD2 (5 bases). The receptor comes from a male donor in good health and CMV-seronegative. Material for sequencing was PBMCs. The CDR3, as DNA: TGTGCCAGTAGTCCCCGGGGCTACAATGAGCAGTTCTTC. This gives the protein CASSPRGYNEQFF.